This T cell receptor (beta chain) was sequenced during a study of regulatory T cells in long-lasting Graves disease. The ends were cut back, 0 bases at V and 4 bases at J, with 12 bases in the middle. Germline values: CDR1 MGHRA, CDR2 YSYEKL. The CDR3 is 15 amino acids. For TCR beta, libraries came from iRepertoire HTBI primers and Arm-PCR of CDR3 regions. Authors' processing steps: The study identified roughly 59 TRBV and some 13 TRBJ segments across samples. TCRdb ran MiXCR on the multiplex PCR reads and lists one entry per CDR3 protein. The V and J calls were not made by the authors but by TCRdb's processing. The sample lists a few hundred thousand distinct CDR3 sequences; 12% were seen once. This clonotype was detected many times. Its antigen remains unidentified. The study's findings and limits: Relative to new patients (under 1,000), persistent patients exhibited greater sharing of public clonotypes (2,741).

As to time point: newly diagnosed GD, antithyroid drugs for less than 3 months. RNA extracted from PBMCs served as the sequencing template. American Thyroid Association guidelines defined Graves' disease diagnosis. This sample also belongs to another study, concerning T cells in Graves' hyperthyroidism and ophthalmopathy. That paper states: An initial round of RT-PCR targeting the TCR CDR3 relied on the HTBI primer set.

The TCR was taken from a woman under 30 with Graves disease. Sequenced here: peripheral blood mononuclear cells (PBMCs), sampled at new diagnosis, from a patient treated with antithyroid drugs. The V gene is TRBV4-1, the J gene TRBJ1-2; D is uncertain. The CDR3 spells CASSQDLQQFYGYTF. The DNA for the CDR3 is TGCGCCAGCAGCCAAGATCTACAACAGTTCTATGGCTACACCTTC.